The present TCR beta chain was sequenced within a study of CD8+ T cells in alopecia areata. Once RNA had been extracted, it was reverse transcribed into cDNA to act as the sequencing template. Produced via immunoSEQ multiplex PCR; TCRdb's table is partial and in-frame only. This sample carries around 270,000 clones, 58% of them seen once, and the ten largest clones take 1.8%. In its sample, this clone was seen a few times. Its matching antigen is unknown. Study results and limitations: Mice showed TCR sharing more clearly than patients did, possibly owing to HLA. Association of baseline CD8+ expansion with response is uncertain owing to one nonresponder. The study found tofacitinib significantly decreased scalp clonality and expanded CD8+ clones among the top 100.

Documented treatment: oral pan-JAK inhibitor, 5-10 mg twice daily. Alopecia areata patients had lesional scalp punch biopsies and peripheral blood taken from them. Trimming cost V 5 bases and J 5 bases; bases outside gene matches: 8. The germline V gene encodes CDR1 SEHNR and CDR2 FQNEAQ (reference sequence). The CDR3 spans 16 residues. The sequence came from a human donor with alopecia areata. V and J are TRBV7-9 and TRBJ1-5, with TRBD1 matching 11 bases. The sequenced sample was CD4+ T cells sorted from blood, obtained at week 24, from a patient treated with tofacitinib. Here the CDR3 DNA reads TGTGCCAGCAGCGGACAGGGGGCGTCCCGGGATCAGCCCCAGCATTTT. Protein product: CASSGQGASRDQPQHF.